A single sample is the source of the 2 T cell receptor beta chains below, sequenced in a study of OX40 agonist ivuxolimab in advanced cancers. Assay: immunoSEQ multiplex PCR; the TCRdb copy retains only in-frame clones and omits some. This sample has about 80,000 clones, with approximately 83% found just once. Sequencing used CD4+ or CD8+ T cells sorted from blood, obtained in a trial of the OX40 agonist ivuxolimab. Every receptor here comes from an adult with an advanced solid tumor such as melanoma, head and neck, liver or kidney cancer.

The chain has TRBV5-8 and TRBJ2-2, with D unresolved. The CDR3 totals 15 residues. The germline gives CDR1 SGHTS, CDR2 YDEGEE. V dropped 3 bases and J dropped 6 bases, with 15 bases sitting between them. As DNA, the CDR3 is TGTGCCAGCAGCTACCGGTCGCTTGTCGCCGGGGAGCTGTTTTTT. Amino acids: CASSYRSLVAGELFF.

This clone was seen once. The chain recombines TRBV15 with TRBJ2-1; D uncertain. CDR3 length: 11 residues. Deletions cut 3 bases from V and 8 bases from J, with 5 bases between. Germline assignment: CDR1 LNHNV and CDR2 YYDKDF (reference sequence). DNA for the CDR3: TGTGCCACCAGCAGGGTCGATGAGCAGTTCTTC. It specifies CATSRVDEQFF.